These T cell receptor beta chains were read from a single sample in a study of cytomegalovirus exposure and HLA in healthy donors. Sequencing used immunoSEQ multiplex PCR; TCRdb keeps in-frame clones, though not all of them. Altogether about 120,000 clones are present, 60% to 85% being singletons, with the ten largest covering approximately 2.5%. Sequencing was done on a sample of PBMCs. The receptors were sampled from a middle-aged woman in good health and CMV-seropositive. The CDR3 runs from the conserved cysteine through the conserved F or W. D genes are given only for firm matches. Rows may omit the clone size; those that give it use once, few, many or a size class.

clone size: -; J gene: TRBJ2-7; V gene: TRBV2; D gene: TRBD1; CDR3 DNA: TGTGCCAGCAGTGAAAGGGTCAGGGGGCATCACGAGCAGTACTTC; CDR3 protein: CASSERVRGHHEQYF
clone size: -; J gene: TRBJ1-2; V gene: TRBV5-6; D gene: -; CDR3 DNA: TGTGCCAGCAGCCCGGGCGACAGACACTATGGCTACACCTTC; CDR3 protein: CASSPGDRHYGYTF
clone size: -; J gene: TRBJ1-1; V gene: TRBV9; D gene: -; CDR3 DNA: TGTGCCAGCAGCGTGGGAGGCGGAGCGGACACTGAAGCTTTCTTT; CDR3 protein: CASSVGGGADTEAFF
clone size: -; J gene: TRBJ1-2; V gene: TRBV2; D gene: -; CDR3 DNA: TGTGCCAGCAGGGGGGCAACACCTAACTATGGCTACACCTTC; CDR3 protein: CASRGATPNYGYTF
clone size: -; J gene: TRBJ1-4; V gene: TRBV7-9; D gene: -; CDR3 DNA: TGTGCCAGCAGTGGGGGCGGGGGTGAAAAACTGTTTTTT; CDR3 protein: CASSGGGGEKLFF
clone size: -; J gene: TRBJ1-2; V gene: TRBV2; D gene: TRBD1; CDR3 DNA: TGTGCCGGTGGGACAGGGGAACTTAACTATGGCTACACCTTC; CDR3 protein: CAGGTGELNYGYTF
clone size: few; J gene: TRBJ1-1; V gene: TRBV5-1; D gene: -; CDR3 DNA: TGCGCCAGCAGCTTGCGGCAGGGTGGCACTGAAGCTTTCTTT; CDR3 protein: CASSLRQGGTEAFF
clone size: -; J gene: TRBJ1-3; V gene: TRBV30; D gene: TRBD1; CDR3 DNA: TGTGCCTGGAGTGTACCCTCACAGGGGAGGACTGGAAACACCATATATTTT; CDR3 protein: CAWSVPSQGRTGNTIYF
clone size: -; J gene: TRBJ1-5; V gene: TRBV6-1; D gene: -; CDR3 DNA: TGTGCCAGCAGTCCCACCAGTCAGCCCCAGCATTTT; CDR3 protein: CASSPTSQPQHF
clone size: few; J gene: TRBJ1-2; V gene: TRBV10-3; D gene: -; CDR3 DNA: TGTGCCTCCCAAAAAGACCGGAGCGGCTATGGCTACACCTTC; CDR3 protein: CASQKDRSGYGYTF
clone size: -; J gene: TRBJ2-4; V gene: TRBV6-6; D gene: TRBD2; CDR3 DNA: TGTGCCAGCAGTCTTACGGGAGGAGCGGACATTCAGTACTTC; CDR3 protein: CASSLTGGADIQYF
clone size: few; J gene: TRBJ2-6; V gene: TRBV4-1; D gene: -; CDR3 DNA: TGCGCCAGCAGCCAAGCATCTGGGGCCAACGTCCTGACTTTC; CDR3 protein: CASSQASGANVLTF
clone size: -; J gene: TRBJ1-1; V gene: TRBV5-1; D gene: TRBD1; CDR3 DNA: TGCGCCAGCAGCTCTTCGGGACAGGGAAACACTGAAGCTTTCTTT; CDR3 protein: CASSSSGQGNTEAFF
clone size: once; J gene: TRBJ1-1; V gene: TRBV29-1; D gene: -; CDR3 DNA: TGCAGCTCTGTGGTGGGTCCGGGCACTGAAGCTTTCTTT; CDR3 protein: CSSVVGPGTEAFF
clone size: -; J gene: TRBJ2-7; V gene: TRBV6-4; D gene: TRBD1; CDR3 DNA: TGTGCCAGCACCCCCTCGACAGGGGCCACCTACGAGCAGTACTTC; CDR3 protein: CASTPSTGATYEQYF
clone size: -; J gene: TRBJ2-1; V gene: TRBV11-2; D gene: TRBD2; CDR3 DNA: TGTGCCAGCAGCTTAGAAGGGGCTAGCGGGAGTATTAGGCAGTTCTTC; CDR3 protein: CASSLEGASGSIRQFF
clone size: -; J gene: TRBJ2-7; V gene: TRBV5-1; D gene: TRBD1; CDR3 DNA: TGCGCCAGCAGCTCTACAGGGGAGGAGCAGTACTTC; CDR3 protein: CASSSTGEEQYF
clone size: once; J gene: TRBJ2-2; V gene: TRBV4-1; D gene: TRBD1; CDR3 DNA: TGCGCCAGCAGCCAAGGGACAGGGGCGAACACCGGGGAGCTGTTTTTT; CDR3 protein: CASSQGTGANTGELFF
clone size: -; J gene: TRBJ2-7; V gene: TRBV19; D gene: -; CDR3 DNA: TGTGCCAGTATTGAGCCGCGCCGGGGGTGGGAGCAGTACTTC; CDR3 protein: CASIEPRRGWEQYF
clone size: -; J gene: TRBJ1-4; V gene: TRBV2; D gene: TRBD1; CDR3 DNA: TGTGCCAGCAGTGAAGGGGGACAGGGGAATGAAAAACTGTTTTTT; CDR3 protein: CASSEGGQGNEKLFF
clone size: -; J gene: TRBJ1-2; V gene: TRBV15; D gene: -; CDR3 DNA: TGTGCCACCAGCAGAGATTTGGAAGGGGTCTCCGCTGGCTACACCTTC; CDR3 protein: CATSRDLEGVSAGYTF
clone size: -; J gene: TRBJ1-2; V gene: TRBV7-2; D gene: -; CDR3 DNA: TGTGCCAGCAGCCCGGGACTGGGTGGATATGGCTACACCTTC; CDR3 protein: CASSPGLGGYGYTF
clone size: -; J gene: TRBJ2-7; V gene: TRBV7-2; D gene: -; CDR3 DNA: TGTGCCAGCAGCTTAGCGGGAGGCGGCAACGAGCAGTACTTC; CDR3 protein: CASSLAGGGNEQYF
clone size: -; J gene: TRBJ2-1; V gene: TRBV6-4; D gene: -; CDR3 DNA: TGTGCCAGCAGCGAACAGGGTACTACCTTCAATGAGCAGTTCTTC; CDR3 protein: CASSEQGTTFNEQFF
clone size: -; J gene: TRBJ1-3; V gene: TRBV19; D gene: -; CDR3 DNA: TGTGCCAGTAGTCCCGGGACACGCGGCTCTGGAAACACCATATATTTT; CDR3 protein: CASSPGTRGSGNTIYF
clone size: -; J gene: TRBJ2-6; V gene: TRBV30; D gene: TRBD1; CDR3 DNA: TGTGCCTGGAGTCTACAGGGGGCGCCTGGGGCCAACGTCCTGACTTTC; CDR3 protein: CAWSLQGAPGANVLTF
clone size: -; J gene: TRBJ2-7; V gene: TRBV18; D gene: -; CDR3 DNA: TGTGCCAGCTCACAGAACGCCCAGGACGAGCAGTACTTC; CDR3 protein: CASSQNAQDEQYF
clone size: -; J gene: TRBJ1-1; V gene: TRBV6-4; D gene: -; CDR3 DNA: TGTGCCAGCAGTAAACAGGGATCCGGCACTGAAGCTTTCTTT; CDR3 protein: CASSKQGSGTEAFF
clone size: -; J gene: TRBJ2-3; V gene: TRBV7-8; D gene: TRBD1; CDR3 DNA: TGTGCCAGCAGCTCACAGGGGCTAAGCACAGATACGCAGTATTTT; CDR3 protein: CASSSQGLSTDTQYF
clone size: -; J gene: TRBJ2-3; V gene: TRBV11-3; D gene: -; CDR3 DNA: TGTGCCAGCAGCTTAGATCCCGCGGGTCCAGCTTCTAGCACAGATACGCAGTATTTT; CDR3 protein: CASSLDPAGPASSTDTQYF
clone size: -; J gene: TRBJ1-1; V gene: TRBV6-5; D gene: -; CDR3 DNA: TGTGCCAGCGTTAGGTCCCGGGAGATGAACACTGAAGCTTTCTTT; CDR3 protein: CASVRSREMNTEAFF
clone size: -; J gene: TRBJ1-2; V gene: TRBV30; D gene: -; CDR3 DNA: TGTGCCTGGAGTGTCGAGGGTTTGGGGGGCTACACCTTC; CDR3 protein: CAWSVEGLGGYTF
clone size: -; J gene: TRBJ1-1; V gene: TRBV12-5; D gene: -; CDR3 DNA: TGTGCTAGTGCGGCGGAAGAGGACACTGAAGCTTTCTTT; CDR3 protein: CASAAEEDTEAFF
clone size: -; J gene: TRBJ2-7; V gene: TRBV9; D gene: -; CDR3 DNA: TGTGCCAGCAGCCCCCCCAGGCAGGCCTCCTACGAGCAGTACTTC; CDR3 protein: CASSPPRQASYEQYF
clone size: few; J gene: TRBJ1-1; V gene: TRBV5-4; D gene: -; CDR3 DNA: TGTGCCAGCAGCTTGGGGGGCGCGTATGACACTGAAGCTTTCTTT; CDR3 protein: CASSLGGAYDTEAFF
clone size: once; J gene: TRBJ2-5; V gene: TRBV6-1; D gene: -; CDR3 DNA: TGTGCCAGCAGTGGCGATCCTTTGGGCGAGACCCAGTACTTC; CDR3 protein: CASSGDPLGETQYF
clone size: -; J gene: TRBJ2-3; V gene: TRBV7-6; D gene: TRBD2; CDR3 DNA: TGTGCCAGCAGCCTTCTAGCGGGAGGGCCGTCAGATACGCAGTATTTT; CDR3 protein: CASSLLAGGPSDTQYF
clone size: -; J gene: TRBJ2-2; V gene: TRBV11-2; D gene: -; CDR3 DNA: TGTGCCAGCAGCTTAGTCCCCGACACCGGGGAGCTGTTTTTT; CDR3 protein: CASSLVPDTGELFF
clone size: few; J gene: TRBJ2-7; V gene: TRBV19; D gene: TRBD2; CDR3 DNA: TGTGCCAGCCGTGAGGGACTAGCGGGAGTCGAGCAGTACTTC; CDR3 protein: CASREGLAGVEQYF
clone size: -; J gene: TRBJ1-1; V gene: TRBV29-1; D gene: -; CDR3 DNA: TGCAGCGTACCCCGGGACACTGAAGCTTTCTTT; CDR3 protein: CSVPRDTEAFF
clone size: few; J gene: TRBJ1-1; V gene: TRBV4-1; D gene: -; CDR3 DNA: TGCGCCAGCAGTACACTACCGGGGTCCTTGAACACTGAAGCTTTCTTT; CDR3 protein: CASSTLPGSLNTEAFF
clone size: once; J gene: TRBJ2-5; V gene: TRBV5-4; D gene: -; CDR3 DNA: TGTGCCAGCAGCTTGGTTAGCATCCAGACCCAGTACTTC; CDR3 protein: CASSLVSIQTQYF
clone size: -; J gene: TRBJ1-4; V gene: TRBV19; D gene: TRBD1; CDR3 DNA: TGTGCCAGTAGTATCGGACAGGGCTTCGCAACTAATGAAAAACTGTTTTTT; CDR3 protein: CASSIGQGFATNEKLFF
clone size: -; J gene: TRBJ1-2; V gene: TRBV7-8; D gene: -; CDR3 DNA: TGTGCCAGCAGCTGGGGAGTGGCTAACTATGGCTACACCTTC; CDR3 protein: CASSWGVANYGYTF
clone size: -; J gene: TRBJ2-5; V gene: TRBV7-9; D gene: -; CDR3 DNA: TGTGCCAGCAGCTTGGGGGACATTGGCCAAGAGACCCAGTACTTC; CDR3 protein: CASSLGDIGQETQYF
clone size: once; J gene: TRBJ2-1; V gene: TRBV6-1; D gene: TRBD1; CDR3 DNA: TGTGCCAGCAGTGACAGGACAGGGGGCTTCAATGAGCAGTTCTTC; CDR3 protein: CASSDRTGGFNEQFF
clone size: -; J gene: TRBJ2-5; V gene: TRBV4-1; D gene: TRBD2; CDR3 DNA: TGCGCCAGCAGCCACGGGACTAGCGGGGGGAAAGAGACCCAGTACTTC; CDR3 protein: CASSHGTSGGKETQYF
clone size: -; J gene: TRBJ2-5; V gene: TRBV4-2; D gene: -; CDR3 DNA: TGTGCCAGCAGCCACCCCGGGGAGCTCGAGACCCAGTACTTC; CDR3 protein: CASSHPGELETQYF
clone size: -; J gene: TRBJ2-5; V gene: TRBV10-3; D gene: TRBD2; CDR3 DNA: TGTGCCATCAGGGAGCGGGAGCAAGAGACCCAGTACTTC; CDR3 protein: CAIREREQETQYF
clone size: -; J gene: TRBJ2-7; V gene: TRBV6-5; D gene: -; CDR3 DNA: TGTGCCAGCAGTTACTCGACACTCCCTCACGAGCAGTACTTC; CDR3 protein: CASSYSTLPHEQYF
clone size: once; J gene: TRBJ1-6; V gene: TRBV30; D gene: TRBD1; CDR3 DNA: TGTGCCTGGGGGACAGTAAGCTCCTATAATTCACCCCTCCACTTT; CDR3 protein: CAWGTVSSYNSPLHF
clone size: -; J gene: TRBJ2-3; V gene: TRBV7-3; D gene: -; CDR3 DNA: TGTGCCAGCAGCTTAACCATGGGGGACTCTAGCACAGATACGCAGTATTTT; CDR3 protein: CASSLTMGDSSTDTQYF
clone size: -; J gene: TRBJ1-6; V gene: TRBV7-9; D gene: TRBD1; CDR3 DNA: TGTGCCAGCAGCTTAATTTACGGGACAGATAATTCACCCCTCCACTTT; CDR3 protein: CASSLIYGTDNSPLHF
clone size: -; J gene: TRBJ2-2; V gene: TRBV19; D gene: TRBD2; CDR3 DNA: TGTGCCAGTCAGACTAGCCGGTACACCGGGGAGCTGTTTTTT; CDR3 protein: CASQTSRYTGELFF
clone size: few; J gene: TRBJ2-6; V gene: TRBV4-3; D gene: TRBD2; CDR3 DNA: TGCGCCAGCAGCCAAGATTTGGGAGGGTTGGGGAGGGCCAACGTCCTGACTTTC; CDR3 protein: CASSQDLGGLGRANVLTF
clone size: few; J gene: TRBJ2-5; V gene: TRBV25-1; D gene: -; CDR3 DNA: TGTGCCAGCAGTGAAACTAGCTGGGGGACAGAGACCCAGTACTTC; CDR3 protein: CASSETSWGTETQYF